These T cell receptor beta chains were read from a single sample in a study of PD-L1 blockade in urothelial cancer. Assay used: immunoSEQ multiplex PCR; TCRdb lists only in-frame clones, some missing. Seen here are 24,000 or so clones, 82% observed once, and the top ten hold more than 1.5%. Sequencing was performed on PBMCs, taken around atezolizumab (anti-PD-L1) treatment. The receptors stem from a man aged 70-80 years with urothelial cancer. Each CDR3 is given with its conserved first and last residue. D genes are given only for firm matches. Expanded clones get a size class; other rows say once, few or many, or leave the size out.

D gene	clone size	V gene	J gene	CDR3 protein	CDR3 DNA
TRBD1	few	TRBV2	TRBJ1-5	CASSDIGGRQPQHF	TGTGCCAGCAGTGATATAGGGGGCCGACAGCCCCAGCATTTT
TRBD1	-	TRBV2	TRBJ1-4	CASRYRDSGYEKLFF	TGTGCCAGCAGGTACCGGGACAGCGGATATGAAAAACTGTTTTTT
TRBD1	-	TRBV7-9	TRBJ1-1	CASSSRTGIGTEAFF	TGTGCCAGCAGCTCTCGGACAGGGATTGGGACTGAAGCTTTCTTT
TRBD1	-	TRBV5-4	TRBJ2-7	CASSFDRASYEQYF	TGTGCCAGCAGCTTTGACAGGGCCTCCTACGAGCAGTACTTC
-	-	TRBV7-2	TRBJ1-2	CASSSALANYGYTF	TGTGCCAGCAGCTCCGCGCTCGCTAACTATGGCTACACCTTC
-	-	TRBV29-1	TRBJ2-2	CSVGESTGELFF	TGCAGCGTTGGGGAGTCCACCGGGGAGCTGTTTTTT
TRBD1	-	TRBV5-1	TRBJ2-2	CASSAETGANGELFF	TGCGCCAGCAGCGCAGAGACAGGGGCGAACGGGGAGCTGTTTTTT
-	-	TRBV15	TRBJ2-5	CATSRDQGLQETQYF	TGTGCCACCAGCAGAGATCAGGGATTGCAAGAGACCCAGTACTTC
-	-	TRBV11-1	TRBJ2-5	CASSSSTTSRGETQYF	TGTGCCAGCAGCTCGAGCACCACTAGCCGTGGGGAGACCCAGTACTTC
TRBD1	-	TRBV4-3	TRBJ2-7	CASSPDRGSYEQYF	TGCGCCAGCAGCCCGGACAGGGGTTCCTACGAGCAGTACTTC
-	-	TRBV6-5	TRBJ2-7	CASSYGGTYEQYF	TGTGCCAGCAGTTACGGCGGCACCTACGAGCAGTACTTC
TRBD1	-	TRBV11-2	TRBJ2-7	CASSTAPGQGYEQYF	TGTGCCAGCAGCACTGCCCCGGGACAGGGGTACGAGCAGTACTTC
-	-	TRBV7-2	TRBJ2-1	CASSFPLDGVGEQFF	TGTGCCAGCAGCTTTCCTCTAGACGGTGTGGGTGAGCAGTTCTTC
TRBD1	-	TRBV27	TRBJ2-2	CASSYSTGNAGELFF	TGTGCCAGCAGTTACTCGACAGGGAACGCCGGGGAGCTGTTTTTT
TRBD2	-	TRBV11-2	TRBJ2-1	CASSSGRLAGGKFF	TGTGCCAGCAGCTCGGGGCGGCTAGCGGGGGGGAAATTCTTC
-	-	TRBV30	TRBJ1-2	CAWYPGNGYTF	TGTGCCTGGTACCCAGGGAATGGCTACACCTTC
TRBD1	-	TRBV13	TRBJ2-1	CASSRIGTAYNEQFF	TGTGCCAGCAGCCGAATCGGGACAGCCTACAATGAGCAGTTCTTC
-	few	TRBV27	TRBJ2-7	CASSPGQSYEQYF	TGTGCCAGCAGTCCGGGACAATCCTACGAGCAGTACTTC
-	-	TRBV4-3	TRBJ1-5	CASSQVWGDSNQPQHF	TGCGCCAGCAGCCAAGTCTGGGGGGATAGCAATCAGCCCCAGCATTTT
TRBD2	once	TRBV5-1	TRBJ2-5	CASSSGTSGGVETQYF	TGCGCCAGCAGTTCCGGGACTAGCGGGGGGGTGGAGACCCAGTACTTC
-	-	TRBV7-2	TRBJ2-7	CASSEGVSYEQYF	TGTGCCAGCTCAGAGGGGGTGAGCTACGAGCAGTACTTC
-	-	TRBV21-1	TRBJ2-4	CASVNSLVAVAKNIQYF	TGTGCCAGCGTCAATTCGCTAGTAGCGGTAGCCAAAAACATTCAGTACTTC
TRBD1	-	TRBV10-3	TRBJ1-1	CAINGQGDTEAFF	TGTGCCATCAACGGACAGGGGGACACTGAAGCTTTCTTT
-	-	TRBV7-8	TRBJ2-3	CASSIPSQGEGTDTQYF	TGTGCCAGCAGCATACCCTCGCAGGGGGAGGGCACAGATACGCAGTATTTT
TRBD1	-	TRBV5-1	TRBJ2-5	CASSLGTGGRETQYF	TGCGCCAGCAGCTTGGGGACAGGGGGGCGCGAGACCCAGTACTTC
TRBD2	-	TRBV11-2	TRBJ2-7	CASSLETSGSYEQYF	TGTGCCAGCAGCTTAGAAACTAGCGGGAGCTACGAGCAGTACTTC
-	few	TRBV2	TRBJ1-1	CASMLQVTSGTEAFF	TGTGCCAGCATGCTACAGGTTACGTCGGGTACTGAAGCTTTCTTT
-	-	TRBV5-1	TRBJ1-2	CASSAGGRAYGYTF	TGCGCCAGCAGCGCGGGGGGCAGGGCATATGGCTACACCTTC
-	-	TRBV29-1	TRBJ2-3	CSVEDPRGSPDTQYF	TGCAGCGTTGAAGATCCCAGGGGAAGTCCAGATACGCAGTATTTT
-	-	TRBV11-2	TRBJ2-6	CASSPGGPGANVLTF	TGTGCCAGCAGCCCCGGGGGGCCAGGGGCCAACGTCCTGACTTTC
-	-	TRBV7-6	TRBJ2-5	CASQRGWGGQETQYF	TGTGCCTCCCAAAGGGGGTGGGGTGGACAAGAGACCCAGTACTTC
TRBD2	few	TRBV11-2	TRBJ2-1	CASSLFLAGNEQFF	TGTGCCAGCAGCTTATTCCTAGCGGGCAATGAGCAGTTCTTC
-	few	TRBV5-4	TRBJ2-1	CASSLDLPKRPPYNEQFF	TGTGCCAGCAGCCTAGACCTTCCTAAGCGGCCCCCTTACAATGAGCAGTTCTTC
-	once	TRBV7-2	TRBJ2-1	CASSLAGPYNEQFF	TGTGCCAGCAGCTTAGCGGGCCCCTACAATGAGCAGTTCTTC
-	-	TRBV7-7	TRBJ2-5	CASSRGISETQYF	TGTGCCAGCAGCCGGGGAATTTCAGAGACCCAGTACTTC
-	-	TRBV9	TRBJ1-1	CASSVAWSTEAFF	TGTGCCAGCAGCGTAGCTTGGAGTACTGAAGCTTTCTTT
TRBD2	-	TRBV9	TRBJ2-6	CASSVGLAGASGANVLTF	TGTGCCAGCAGCGTAGGTCTAGCGGGGGCCTCTGGGGCCAACGTCCTGACTTTC
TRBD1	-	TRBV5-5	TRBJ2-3	CASSPGTGGNTDTQYF	TGTGCCAGCAGCCCCGGGACAGGGGGTAACACAGATACGCAGTATTTT
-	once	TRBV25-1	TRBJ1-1	CASSEYDRNTEAFF	TGTGCCAGCAGTGAATATGATAGAAACACTGAAGCTTTCTTT
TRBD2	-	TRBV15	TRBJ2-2	CATSRGGDTGELFF	TGTGCCACCAGCAGGGGAGGGGACACCGGGGAGCTGTTTTTT
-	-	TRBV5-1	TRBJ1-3	CASSLGSRGNTIYF	TGCGCCAGCAGCTTAGGTAGCCGAGGAAACACCATATATTTT
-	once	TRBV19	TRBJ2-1	CASRRGRARNEQFF	TGTGCCAGTAGAAGGGGGAGGGCCAGAAATGAGCAGTTCTTC
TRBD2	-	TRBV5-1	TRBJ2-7	CASTRLAESSYEQYF	TGCGCCAGCACTAGACTAGCGGAAAGCTCCTACGAGCAGTACTTC
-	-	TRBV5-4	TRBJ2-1	CASSWREKTNEQFF	TGTGCCAGCAGCTGGAGGGAAAAAACGAATGAGCAGTTCTTC
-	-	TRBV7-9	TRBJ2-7	CASSLGTGTYEQYF	TGTGCCAGCAGCTTAGGGACGGGGACCTACGAGCAGTACTTC
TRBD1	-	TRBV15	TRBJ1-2	CATSRESRTGGDYGYTF	TGTGCCACCAGCAGAGAATCGAGGACAGGGGGGGACTATGGCTACACCTTC
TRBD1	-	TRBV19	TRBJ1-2	CASSPGQGRGYTF	TGTGCCAGTAGTCCGGGACAGGGGCGAGGCTACACCTTC
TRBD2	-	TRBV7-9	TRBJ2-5	CASSSQGLAGQETQYF	TGTGCCAGCAGCTCTCAGGGACTAGCGGGCCAAGAGACCCAGTACTTC
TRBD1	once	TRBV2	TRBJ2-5	CASSEEWDRGETQYF	TGTGCCAGCAGTGAAGAATGGGACAGGGGAGAGACCCAGTACTTC
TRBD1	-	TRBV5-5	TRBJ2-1	CASSPGQGAVNEQFF	TGTGCCAGCAGCCCGGGACAGGGGGCGGTTAATGAGCAGTTCTTC